Each of the 15 T cell receptor beta chains below was sequenced from the same sample in a study of technical replicates of blood from a few donors. Only in-frame clones appear in the TCRdb table, and some are missing; sequencing was by immunoSEQ multiplex PCR. Found here are tens of thousands of clones, around 94% of them singletons; the top ten hold more than 0.2%. The sequenced sample was T cells isolated from PBMCs. The receptor set was obtained from a human donor in good health.

On this clone itself: A junction end diverges from the germline sequence, so it may reflect a read error. The J gene is TRBJ2-5, the V gene TRBV7-2, with D tentatively TRBD1 (6 bases). CDR1 is SGHTA, CDR2 FQGNSA, per germline. The CDR3 runs 17 residues. Here the CDR3 reads CASSRPHLNRVQATQYF. In nucleotides, the CDR3 is TGTGCCAGCAGCAGACCACACCTCAACAGGGTCCAAGCGACCCAGTACTTC.

J is TRBJ2-3 and V is TRBV5-1; TRBD2 agrees at 9 bases. CDR3 length: 17 residues. V was clipped by 4 bases and J by 4 bases; unmatched bases: 13. The V gene's germline CDR1 is SGHRS and CDR2 YFSETQ. The CDR3: CASSAASGALEADTQYF. As DNA, the CDR3 is TGCGCCAGCAGCGCGGCTAGCGGGGCTTTGGAGGCAGATACGCAGTATTTT.

The rearrangement joins TRBV19 to TRBJ2-2; D is perhaps TRBD2 (6 bases). V lost 9 bases, J lost 5 bases, and 10 bases lay in between. CDR1 is LNHDA, CDR2 SQIVND, per germline (reference sequence). This CDR3 region has 12 residues. CDR3 protein: CASLAITGELFF. CDR3 sequence (DNA): TGTGCCAGCCTAGCGATAACCGGGGAGCTGTTTTTT.

Details on this clone: Other DNA sequences from this sample encode an identical CDR3 as well. The chain carries TRBV11-2 and TRBJ2-2; TRBD1 aligns across 9 bases. Germline assignment: CDR1 SGHAT and CDR2 FQNNGV. Trimming cost V 3 bases and J 4 bases; bases outside gene matches: 3. This CDR3 comprises 15 residues. In DNA, the CDR3 is TGTGCCAGCAGCTTCGGGACAGGGCTCACCGGGGAGCTGTTTTTT. Translating it yields CASSFGTGLTGELFF.

The chain recombines TRBV5-1 with TRBJ2-3; the D gene is possibly TRBD2 (5 bases). Germline CDR1 is SGHRS and CDR2 is YFSETQ. CDR3 size: 16 residues. V gave up 4 bases and J gave up 1 base, with 16 bases separating them. The CDR3 nucleotides are TGCGCCAGCAGCGCAGACTATAACCGAGGCACAGATACGCAGTATTTT. Protein: CASSADYNRGTDTQYF.

This clone was detected once. This chain uses TRBV28 with TRBJ1-5; D gene ambiguous. The germline CDR1 and CDR2 sequences are MDHEN and SYDVKM. V was pared by 4 bases and J by 3 bases, with 7 bases between. The CDR3 covers 13 residues. The CDR3 bases are TGTGCCAGCAGTTCAGGTCTCAATCAGCCCCAGCATTTT. This encodes CASSSGLNQPQHF.

The chain employs TRBV10-2 and TRBJ1-2; D gene uncertain. V lost 0 bases to trimming and J lost 4 bases, with 12 bases between them. CDR3 length: 15 residues. Germline V gene data show CDR1 as WSHSY and CDR2 as SAAADI. CDR3 in DNA: TGCGCCAGCAGTGAGTCCGGGAGTGGGGTCTATGGCTACACCTTC. It codes for CASSESGSGVYGYTF.

J is TRBJ2-3 and V is TRBV4-2; D gene unclear. V dropped 2 bases and J dropped 6 bases, with 12 bases sitting between them. Germline assignment: CDR1 LGHNA and CDR2 YNFKEQ. The length of the CDR3 is 14 residues. In DNA form, the CDR3 reads TGTGCCAGCAGCCAATCTCTCACTTGGGATACGCAGTATTTT. Protein sequence: CASSQSLTWDTQYF.

V and J are TRBV30 and TRBJ1-1; TRBD1 aligns across 7 bases. The V gene's germline CDR1 is GTSNPN and CDR2 SVGIG (reference sequence). V was clipped by 1 base and J by 3 bases; unmatched bases: 14. The CDR3 covers 17 residues. The CDR3 coding sequence is TGTGCCTGGAGTGACGGACAGGCTTTAATTCGGGACACTGAAGCTTTCTTT. It is translated as CAWSDGQALIRDTEAFF.

The genes are TRBV9 and TRBJ2-1; TRBD2 matches at 10 bases. CDR3 length: 16 residues. The V gene's germline CDR1 is SGDLS and CDR2 YYNGEE. V shed 0 bases, J shed 7 bases, and the junction held 7 bases outside the gene matches. The CDR3 coding sequence is TGTGCCAGCAGCGTAGGTGCTAGCGGGAGTGGGAATGAGCAGTTCTTC. Its translation: CASSVGASGSGNEQFF. Filled out from reference TRBV9 and TRBJ2-1, the complete variable domain reads DSGVTQTPKHLITATGQRVTLRCSPRSGDLSVYWYQQSLDQGLQFLIQYYNGEERAKGNILERFSAQQFPDLHSELNLSSLELGDSALYFCASSVGASGSGNEQFFGPGTRLTVL.

This clone was recorded once. The V gene is TRBV27, the J gene TRBJ1-4, with D unclear. The CDR3 consists of 15 residues. V lost 4 bases and J lost 7, with 16 bases in between. Germline lookup yields CDR1 MNHEY and CDR2 SMNVEV (reference sequence). The CDR3 sequence: CASSSGPYSTEKLFF. The CDR3 DNA sequence: TGTGCCAGCAGTTCGGGTCCCTACTCGACTGAAAAACTGTTTTTT.

The chain has TRBV6-1 and TRBJ2-7, with no clear D. Trimming stripped 1 base from V and 0 bases from J, with 7 bases between. Per germline, CDR1 MNHNS and CDR2 SASEGT. The CDR3 is made up of 14 amino acids. The CDR3 is CASSEDTNSYEQYF. The CDR3 DNA sequence: TGTGCCAGCAGTGAAGACACCAACTCCTACGAGCAGTACTTC.

The chain couples TRBV6-5 to TRBJ1-5; 7 nucleotides line up with TRBD1. Germline loops: CDR1 MNHEY, CDR2 SVGAGI. The CDR3 covers 15 residues. J gave up 7 bases and V 2 bases, and 8 bases lay outside the gene matches. The CDR3 sequence is CASSYAGTAGQPQHF. CDR3 nucleotides: TGTGCCAGCAGTTACGCAGGGACAGCTGGCCAGCCCCAGCATTTT.

This chain links TRBV18 with TRBJ2-7, with TRBD1 as a possible D gene (6 bases). Trimming left V 2 bases short and J 0 bases short, with 11 bases between. Germline V gene lookup returns CDR1 KGHSH and CDR2 LQKENI. The CDR3 length is 15 residues. DNA for the CDR3: TGTGCCAGCTCACCAATACAGGGCAGCTCCTACGAGCAGTACTTC. Translating gives CASSPIQGSSYEQYF. Using reference TRBV18 and TRBJ2-7 for the parts outside the CDR3, the full variable domain is NAGVMQNPRHLVRRRGQEARLRCSPMKGHSHVYWYRQLPEEGLKFMVYLQKENIIDESGMPKERFSAEFPKEGPSILRIQQVVRGDSAAYFCASSPIQGSSYEQYFGPGTRLTVT.

V usage is TRBV27 and J usage is TRBJ1-1; a weak D match, TRBD1 (5 bases). CDR1 is MNHEY, CDR2 SMNVEV, per germline (reference sequence). The CDR3 length is 17 residues. Deletions cut 0 bases from V and 1 base from J, with 15 bases between. The CDR3 spells CASSLSAPPDKNTEAFF. The CDR3 DNA reads TGTGCCAGCAGTTTATCGGCCCCCCCGGACAAGAACACTGAAGCTTTCTTT.